Shown below are 19 T cell receptor beta chains from a single sample sequenced in a study of beta chain features in type 1 diabetes. cDNA synthesis used the whole RNA isolate, giving expressed TCRB sequences. Data came from immunoSEQ multiplex PCR; TCRdb stores just in-frame clones and leaves some out. The sample carries around 130,000 clones, roughly 17% recorded once. Regarding the study as a whole: Patients with Type 1 diabetes showed moderately but significantly shorter TCRB CDR3s in all four CD4+ subsets.

No antigen is known for these receptors. The sequencing sample was made of central memory CD4+ T cells from blood. These receptors were obtained from a man aged 25 to 40 with type 1 diabetes.

The chain uses TRBV2 and TRBJ2-7; D remains ambiguous. V was clipped by 6 bases and J by 1 base, with 13 bases between them. CDR3 length: 14 residues. Germline-derived CDR1 and CDR2 are SNHLY and FYNNEI. The CDR3 region has the DNA TGTGCCAGCAGGCCCGACGCATATTCCTACGAGCAGTACTTC. This encodes CASRPDAYSYEQYF. Filled out from reference TRBV2 and TRBJ2-7, the complete variable domain reads EPEVTQTPSHQVTQMGQEVILRCVPISNHLYFYWYRQILGQKVEFLVSFYNNEISEKSEIFDDQFSVERPDGSNFTLKIRSTKLEDSAMYFCASRPDAYSYEQYFGPGTRLTVT.

This clone was seen only a few times. The chain links TRBV6-1 to TRBJ2-5, with D unclear. CDR3 length: 14 amino acids. CDR1 MNHNS and CDR2 SASEGT come from the germline V gene. The germline V and J ends were trimmed by 7 bases and 0 bases, with 12 bases remaining between them. The CDR3 sequence: CASKLDTYQETQYF. The CDR3, as DNA: TGTGCCAGCAAACTTGACACGTACCAAGAGACCCAGTACTTC.

The chain is built from TRBV6-5 and TRBJ2-2, with 7 bases matching TRBD1. CDR3 size: 14 residues. Germline V lookup: CDR1 MNHEY, CDR2 SVGAGI. V was pared by 4 bases and J by 1 base, with 0 bases of the junction left unmatched. The CDR3 DNA is TGTGCCAGCAGTTGGACAGGGAACACCGGGGAGCTGTTTTTT. It translates to CASSWTGNTGELFF.

V usage is TRBV6-5 and J usage is TRBJ1-6, with TRBD1 identical over 7 bases. Per germline, CDR1 MNHEY and CDR2 SVGAGI. This CDR3 comprises 12 residues. The V and J ends lost 10 bases and 7 bases, in that order; junction bases with no gene match: 4. This CDR3 is CATRQGNSPLHF. For the CDR3, the DNA is TGTGCCACCCGACAGGGAAATTCACCCCTCCACTTT.

In its sample, this clone was seen a few times. The chain combines TRBV29-1 with TRBJ1-2; 9 bases are a match to TRBD1. The CDR3 is made up of 16 amino acids. V was clipped by 2 bases and J by 0 bases; unmatched bases: 7. CDR1 is SQVTM, CDR2 ANQGSEA, per germline. This CDR3 reads CSVERDRARANYGYTF. The CDR3 DNA is TGCAGCGTTGAAAGGGACAGGGCGCGAGCTAACTATGGCTACACCTTC.

This clone occurred a few times. The V call is TRBV18, the J call TRBJ2-7, with D unclear. The germline V and J ends were trimmed by 2 bases and 0 bases, with 14 bases remaining between them. Germline V lookup: CDR1 KGHSH, CDR2 LQKENI. The CDR3 totals 16 residues. Written as DNA, the CDR3 is TGTGCCAGCTCACCAGCTAGGGCGGCGAGCTCCTACGAGCAGTACTTC. Translation gives CASSPARAASSYEQYF.

The rearrangement uses TRBV7-2 and TRBJ2-7; TRBD2 aligns across 8 bases. Trimming took 5 bases from V and 1 from J; bases not matched to a gene: 4. The germline V gene has CDR1 SGHTA and CDR2 FQGNSA. This CDR3 is 14 amino acids long. The CDR3 reads CASSRTSGSYEQYF. The CDR3 DNA follows: TGTGCCAGCAGCCGAACTAGCGGATCCTACGAGCAGTACTTC.

This clone showed up just a few times. V and J are TRBV4-1 and TRBJ2-7; weak D call: TRBD1 (6 bases). This CDR3 region has 16 residues. Germline V gene data show CDR1 as MGHRA and CDR2 as YSYEKL. The V end was cut by 5 bases, the J end by 6 bases, with 23 bases between. CDR3 DNA: TGCGCCAGCAGCTCCCTTATTCGCACAGGGCCTCGCGAGCAGTACTTC. Its protein product is CASSSLIRTGPREQYF.

This clone was seen more than once but under ten times. The same CDR3 is also encoded by other DNA sequences in this sample. The chain combines TRBV7-2 with TRBJ2-1, with D possibly TRBD1 on 7 matching bases. Looked up from germline, CDR1 is SGHTA and CDR2 is FQGNSA. V was trimmed by 5 bases and J by 6 bases, leaving 11 bases between them. The CDR3 is 13 amino acids. CDR3 protein: CASSPQGGNEQFF. The CDR3 bases are TGTGCCAGCAGCCCCCAGGGGGGCAATGAGCAGTTCTTC.

The chain joins TRBV30 to TRBJ1-3; tentative D call: TRBD1 (5 bases). In germline, CDR1 is GTSNPN, CDR2 SVGIG (reference sequence). This CDR3 comprises 13 residues. Between the trimmed V and J ends, which lost 6 bases and 0 bases, there was a span of 9 bases. CDR3 residues: CACGQGSGNTIYF. The CDR3 DNA reads as TGTGCCTGTGGGCAGGGCTCTGGAAACACCATATATTTT.

This clone was seen a handful of times. A much bigger clone sits one base away, suggesting this may be a read error. The genes are TRBV5-1 and TRBJ2-2, with a possible D match to TRBD1 (6 bases). The CDR3 runs 15 residues. Germline V gene data show CDR1 as SGHRS and CDR2 as YFSETQ. Here the CDR3 reads CSSSLDRPNTGELFF. CDR3 in DNA: TGCTCCAGCAGCTTGGACAGACCGAACACCGGGGAGCTGTTTTTT.

This clone has just a few counts. This chain joins TRBV7-9 and TRBJ2-1, with TRBD1 matching 10 bases. Germline V gives CDR1 SEHNR, CDR2 FQNEAQ (reference sequence). CDR3 size: 15 residues. V dropped 9 bases and J dropped 9; count of bases not matched to a gene: 14. This chain's CDR3 is CASAPGTGEWGEQFF. Here the CDR3 DNA reads TGTGCCAGTGCTCCCGGGACAGGGGAATGGGGTGAGCAGTTCTTC.

This sequence joins TRBV5-1 and TRBJ2-4; no clear D. CDR1 and CDR2 from the germline V gene are SGHRS and YFSETQ. V was trimmed by 4 bases and J by 3 bases, leaving 11 bases between them. This CDR3 contains 14 residues. CDR3 sequence reads: CASSLYMDKNIQYF. The CDR3 DNA reads TGCGCCAGCAGCCTATACATGGACAAAAACATTCAGTACTTC.

The chain uses TRBV9 and TRBJ2-7, with TRBD1 matching 7 bases. CDR3 length: 17 amino acids. The J segment lost 5 bases and the V segment lost 3 bases, leaving 17 bases of the junction unmatched. Germline V gene lookup returns CDR1 SGDLS and CDR2 YYNGEE. The CDR3 protein is CASSAGRDSTSRDEQYF. The CDR3 DNA sequence: TGTGCCAGCAGCGCCGGCCGGGACAGTACCTCTAGGGACGAGCAGTACTTC.

This clone was counted between two and nine times. The chain recombines TRBV5-8 with TRBJ1-2, with TRBD1 matching over 7 bases. CDR3 length: 12 amino acids. The V gene end was trimmed by 4 bases and the J gene end by 9 bases; junction bases not matched to a gene: 6. The germline gives CDR1 SGHTS, CDR2 YDEGEE. The CDR3 is CASSPDRRSYTF. CDR3 nucleotide sequence: TGTGCCAGCAGCCCGGACAGGCGAAGCTACACCTTC. Based on the CDR3 plus reference TRBV5-8 and TRBJ1-2, the full variable domain is EAGVTQSPTHLIKTRGQQATLRCSPISGHTSVYWYQQALGLGLQFLLWYDEGEERNRGNFPPRFSGRQFPNYSSELNVNALELEDSALYLCASSPDRRSYTFGSGTRLTVV.

This clone was seen repeatedly, ten times or more. This sequence joins TRBV14 and TRBJ2-5; 7 bases align to TRBD2. The CDR3 is 13 residues long. The junction had 5 bases not matched to a gene; V was cut back by 6 bases and J by 4 bases. Germline loops: CDR1 SGHDN, CDR2 FVKESK. The CDR3 here is CASRRGSRETQYF. The CDR3 nucleotides read TGTGCCAGCAGGCGGGGGTCTCGAGAGACCCAGTACTTC.

The chain uses TRBV28 and TRBJ2-7; a possible D gene is TRBD1 (5 bases). Germline V gives CDR1 MDHEN, CDR2 SYDVKM. CDR3 size: 11 residues. Trimming cost V 8 bases and J 8 bases, with 13 bases left between them. This chain's CDR3 is CASLRGIQQYF. CDR3 sequence (DNA): TGTGCCAGCCTAAGGGGTATACAGCAGTACTTC. The whole variable domain, filled in from reference TRBV28 and TRBJ2-7, reads DVKVTQSSRYLVKRTGEKVFLECVQDMDHENMFWYRQDPGLGLRLIYFSYDVKMKEKGDIPEGYSVSREKKERFSLILESASTNQTSMYLCASLRGIQQYFGPGTRLTVT.

This clone was detected a few times. The CDR3 spells CASRQGFGVAEQYF. CDR3 DNA: TGTGCCAGCAGGCAGGGGTTCGGGGTTGCCGAGCAGTACTTC. The rearrangement uses TRBV2 and TRBJ2-7; a possible D gene is TRBD1 (6 bases). The ends were cut back, 6 bases at V and 6 bases at J, with 18 bases in the middle. This CDR3 is built from 14 residues. Germline CDR1 reads SNHLY; CDR2 reads FYNNEI.

V is TRBV7-9 and J is TRBJ2-5, with 9 positions matching TRBD1. V lost 1 base, J lost 4 bases, and 4 bases stayed unmatched. CDR3 length equals 15 residues. Looked up from germline, CDR1 is SEHNR and CDR2 is FQNEAQ (reference sequence). CDR3 DNA: TGTGCCAGCAGCTTAGACAGGGGGCTCGGAGAGACCCAGTACTTC. Translated: CASSLDRGLGETQYF.